This TCR beta chain came from a study of shared clonotypes between healthy human individuals. Study background: Plates per donor: three CD4 naive, three CD4 memory, two CD8 naive, one CD8 memory.

CD4+ cells yielded CD45RA+ naive and CD45RA-negative memory subsets. Concerning this clone itself: Its cognate antigen is unknown.

The CDR3 totals 12 residues. Germline V gives CDR1 GTSNPN, CDR2 SVGIG (reference sequence). This table comes from immunoSEQ multiplex PCR, and its TCRdb copy is limited to in-frame clones, with some not included. The sample carries under 2,500,000 clones, under 97% recorded once. Study-level points and caveats: A reduction in generation probabilities was seen for non-shared clonotypes relative to those shared by all four donors.

The clonotype originates from a man younger than 30 in good health. This rearrangement joins TRBV30 to TRBJ2-2; D tentatively reads TRBD1 or TRBD2 (6 bases each). Sequences were obtained from naive CD4+ T cells sorted from blood. Described subset: CD45RA+ positively selected. CDR3 nucleotide sequence: TGTGCATCGGGGGCCCTCACCGGGGAGCTGTTTTTT. Protein product: CASGALTGELFF.